One sample yielded the 28 T cell receptor beta chains listed below, sequenced in a study of T-cell memory formation after mild COVID-19. TCRdb re-called the 5' RACE reads with MiXCR, one entry per CDR3 protein. The data hold about 600,000 distinct CDR3 sequences, with approximately 21% observed a single time. Sequencing was performed on PBMCs or a T cell subset sorted from them (not recorded which). These receptors came from an adult woman who had mild COVID-19 (a few samples of this study predate the infection). Cell type and time point are not known.

V and J are TRBV3-1 and TRBJ1-5; D call uncertain. Germline values: CDR1 LGHDT, CDR2 YNNKEL (reference sequence). This CDR3 spans 14 amino acids. V lost 1 base, J lost 5 bases, and 9 bases lay in between. CDR3 in amino acids: CASSQGNMDQPQHF. The CDR3 DNA reads TGTGCCAGCAGCCAAGGTAACATGGATCAGCCCCAGCATTTT. The whole variable domain, filled in from reference TRBV3-1 and TRBJ1-5, reads DTAVSQTPKYLVTQMGNDKSIKCEQNLGHDTMYWYKQDSKKFLKIMFSYNNKELIINETVPNRFSPKSPDKAHLNLHINSLELGDSAVYFCASSQGNMDQPQHFGDGTRLSIL.

This clonotype was observed a handful of times. The V call is TRBV5-1, the J call TRBJ2-7, with TRBD1 matching over 7 bases. The CDR3 covers 14 residues. Germline V lookup: CDR1 SGHRS, CDR2 YFSETQ. Unmatched junction bases numbered 4, after V lost 1 base and J lost 3 bases. CDR3 amino acids: CASSLRQGVYEQYF. CDR3 coding DNA: TGCGCCAGCAGCTTGCGGCAGGGGGTCTACGAGCAGTACTTC. Supplemented by reference TRBV5-1 and TRBJ2-7, the full variable domain reads KAGVTQTPRYLIKTRGQQVTLSCSPISGHRSVSWYQQTPGQGLQFLFEYFSETQRNKGNFPGRFSGRQFSNSRSEMNVSTLELGDSALYLCASSLRQGVYEQYFGPGTRLTVT.

This clonotype was detected only a few times. J is TRBJ1-3 and V is TRBV15, with D maybe TRBD1 (5 bases). The CDR3 consists of 14 residues. Looked up from germline, CDR1 is LNHNV and CDR2 is YYDKDF (reference sequence). V was clipped by 5 bases and J by 2 bases, with 10 bases between them. Here the CDR3 reads CATSSPGTGNTIYF. Here the CDR3 DNA reads TGTGCCACCAGCTCCCCAGGGACTGGAAACACCATATATTTT.

The DNA of the CDR3 is TGTGCCAGCAGTGTCCCTTGGACTAGCGGGACGGCAGATACGCAGTATTTT. Amino acids: CASSVPWTSGTADTQYF. The J gene is TRBJ2-3, the V gene TRBV12-3 or TRBV12-4; 12 nucleotides line up with TRBD2. CDR3 length equals 17 residues. V trimming: 5 bases; J trimming: 4 bases; junction bases outside the gene matches: 10.

A few counts support this clonotype. The genes are TRBV12-3 or TRBV12-4 and TRBJ2-1; TRBD2 matches at 14 bases. V was pared by 6 bases and J by 7 bases, with 5 bases of the junction left unmatched. This CDR3 is built from 15 residues. The CDR3: CASREGTSGSNEQFF. CDR3 DNA: TGTGCCAGCAGGGAGGGGACTAGCGGGAGTAATGAGCAGTTCTTC.

A remark on this clonotype: At one end the junction does not follow the germline gene, possibly because of a read error. This chain connects TRBV7-9 to TRBJ2-5, with TRBD2 as a possible D gene (5 bases). Germline V gives CDR1 SEHNR, CDR2 FQNEAQ (reference sequence). The CDR3 sequence is 16 residues long. The CDR3 here is CASSPAGLSSREAQYF. The CDR3, as DNA: TGTGCCAGCAGCCCCGCGGGTCTGAGTTCAAGAGAGGCCCAGTACTTC.

The V and J genes are TRBV7-2 and TRBJ2-2, with 10 bases identical to TRBD2. The V and J ends lost 4 bases and 5 bases, in that order; junction bases with no gene match: 7. There are 16 residues in the CDR3. Per germline, CDR1 SGHTA and CDR2 FQGNSA. CDR3 loop: CASSSLAGGFTGELFF. CDR3 coding DNA: TGTGCCAGCAGCTCCTTAGCGGGAGGTTTTACCGGGGAGCTGTTTTTT.

This chain links TRBV6-5 with TRBJ2-1; D is uncertain. CDR1 is MNHEY and CDR2 is SVGAGI in the germline V gene. Between the trimmed V and J ends, which lost 2 bases and 6 bases, there was a span of 8 bases. The CDR3 is 13 amino acids. The CDR3 region is CASSYRVLNEQFF. In nucleotides, the CDR3 is TGTGCCAGCAGTTACAGAGTGCTCAATGAGCAGTTCTTC.

This clonotype was seen more than once but under ten times. At one end the junction does not follow the germline gene, possibly because of a read error. This chain joins TRBV12-3 or TRBV12-4 and TRBJ1-2, with D unclear. The CDR3 runs 10 residues. The CDR3, as DNA: TGTGCCAGCAACCTAGGGCCTCTGTCCTTC. As protein: CASNLGPLSF.

The chain links TRBV18 to TRBJ1-2, with 8 bases lining up with TRBD1. The CDR3 has 15 amino acids. Per germline, CDR1 KGHSH and CDR2 LQKENI. Trimming cost V 4 bases and J 5 bases; bases outside gene matches: 9. The CDR3 here is CASSRSSGQVYGYTF. DNA of the CDR3: TGTGCCAGCTCACGGAGTTCGGGACAGGTTTATGGCTACACCTTC.

This chain connects TRBV4-3 to TRBJ2-3, with 8 bases matching TRBD2. V trimming: 9 bases; J trimming: 3 bases; junction bases outside the gene matches: 14. In germline, CDR1 is LGHNA, CDR2 YSLEER. This CDR3 is built from 16 residues. The CDR3 here is CASSLAAAGGTDTQYF. CDR3 coding DNA: TGCGCCAGTAGCTTAGCTGCCGCGGGAGGTACAGATACGCAGTATTTT.

The chain carries TRBV3-1 and TRBJ2-1; a possible D gene is TRBD2 (6 bases). Germline CDR1 is LGHDT and CDR2 is YNNKEL (reference sequence). CDR3 length: 14 amino acids. V was trimmed by 3 bases and J by 4 bases, leaving 10 bases between them. This CDR3 reads CASSHGGIYNEQFF. The CDR3 DNA reads TGTGCCAGCAGCCATGGGGGGATATACAATGAGCAGTTCTTC.

V and J are TRBV12-3 or TRBV12-4 and TRBJ2-5; 11 nucleotides line up with TRBD1. The junction had 4 bases not matched to a gene; V was cut back by 3 bases and J by 4 bases. This CDR3 region has 15 residues. Here the CDR3 reads CASSFGTGGGETQYF. CDR3 sequence (DNA): TGTGCCAGCAGTTTCGGGACAGGGGGAGGAGAGACCCAGTACTTC.

The chain uses TRBV7-9 and TRBJ1-1; no clear D. From germline, CDR1 is SEHNR and CDR2 FQNEAQ (reference sequence). With 5 bases removed from V and 11 bases from J, the gap between germline ends came to 15 bases. The CDR3 sequence is 12 residues long. CDR3 in DNA: TGTGCCAGCAGCCCAGTTCGGGTTGAGGCTTTCTTT. Translated: CASSPVRVEAFF.

This clonotype showed up just a few times. The chain combines TRBV7-3 with TRBJ2-1; 10 nucleotides match TRBD2. Germline V gene lookup returns CDR1 SGHTA and CDR2 FQGTGA. Germline trimming cut 5 bases from V and 14 bases from J; bases unmatched to any gene: 9. The CDR3 has 13 residues. The CDR3 DNA sequence: TGTGCCAGCAGCACTGTAGCGGGAGGAGAGGAGTTCTTC. Residues: CASSTVAGGEEFF.

The V call is TRBV20-1, the J call TRBJ2-3, with a possible D match to TRBD1 (6 bases). This CDR3 is built from 16 residues. The ends were cut back, 1 base at V and 3 bases at J, with 17 bases in the middle. Germline-derived CDR1 and CDR2 are DFQATT and SNEGSKA (reference sequence). The CDR3 here is CSARGGGPAVTDTQYF. The CDR3 bases are TGCAGTGCTAGAGGTGGGGGCCCGGCTGTTACAGATACGCAGTATTTT.

V and J are TRBV3-1 and TRBJ1-2; possible D gene TRBD1, 5 bases. The V and J ends lost 1 base and 7 bases respectively, with 16 bases between them. This CDR3 has 15 residues. Germline V gene data show CDR1 as LGHDT and CDR2 as YNNKEL (reference sequence). The CDR3 nucleotides read TGTGCCAGCAGCCAAGTTGGGGCGGAGCTTGTTGGCTACACCTTC. Translation: CASSQVGAELVGYTF.

J is TRBJ2-4 and V is TRBV19; 9 bases are a match to TRBD1. Unmatched junction bases numbered 13, after V lost 5 bases and J lost 8 bases. The CDR3 has 16 amino acids. Germline V gives CDR1 LNHDA, CDR2 SQIVND (reference sequence). The CDR3 reads CASSGPQGANMDIQYF. The CDR3 DNA follows: TGTGCCAGTAGTGGGCCACAGGGGGCGAATATGGACATTCAGTACTTC.

This clonotype has just one count. This chain joins TRBV5-1 and TRBJ1-3; perhaps TRBD1 as D (6 bases). The V end was cut by 1 base, the J end by 0 bases, with 11 bases between. The CDR3 extends over 16 amino acids. The germline V gene encodes CDR1 SGHRS and CDR2 YFSETQ. CDR3 loop: CASSLPTGTSGNTIYF. The CDR3 coding sequence is TGCGCCAGCAGCTTGCCCACAGGGACCTCTGGAAACACCATATATTTT.

This clonotype has a handful of counts. V is TRBV7-9 and J is TRBJ2-7; TRBD1 matches at 8 bases. Germline V gene lookup returns CDR1 SEHNR and CDR2 FQNEAQ (reference sequence). V lost 1 base to trimming and J lost 6 bases; unmatched junction nucleotides: 8. There are 15 residues in the CDR3. The CDR3 protein is CASSLEGQVALEQYF. The CDR3 DNA reads TGTGCCAGCAGCTTAGAGGGACAGGTCGCACTCGAGCAGTACTTC. The full variable domain, in which reference TRBV7-9 and TRBJ2-7 provide the parts outside the CDR3, is DTGVSQNPRHKITKRGQNVTFRCDPISEHNRLYWYRQTLGQGPEFLTYFQNEAQLEKSRLLSDRFSAERPKGSFSTLEIQRTEQGDSAMYLCASSLEGQVALEQYFGPGTRLTVT.

The chain couples TRBV27 to TRBJ2-1; maybe TRBD2 (6 bases). The CDR3 contains 16 residues. V dropped 5 bases and J dropped 4 bases, with 18 bases sitting between them. The germline V gene has CDR1 MNHEY and CDR2 SMNVEV (reference sequence). The CDR3 nucleotides read TGTGCCAGCAGTCCCCTAGGAGGGAGAGTGTACAATGAGCAGTTCTTC. This encodes CASSPLGGRVYNEQFF.

Only a few counts were recorded for this clonotype. The chain employs TRBV7-2 and TRBJ1-5; possibly TRBD1 for D (5 bases). Germline loops: CDR1 SGHTA, CDR2 FQGNSA. The CDR3 loop spans 13 amino acids. Trimming took 7 bases from V and 4 from J, leaving 11 bases between them. The CDR3, as DNA: TGTGCCAGCACCAGACAGTTTAATCAGCCCCAGCATTTT. Encoded protein: CASTRQFNQPQHF.

This clonotype was seen a handful of times. The CDR3 DNA follows: TGTGCCAGCAGTAGTTGGACTAGTAAAAGAGAGACCCAGTACTTC. It translates to CASSSWTSKRETQYF. The gene calls are TRBV12-3 or TRBV12-4 and TRBJ2-5; TRBD2 agrees at 7 bases. The CDR3 is 15 residues long. V was pared by 5 bases and J by 4 bases, with 10 bases of the junction left unmatched.

This clonotype appeared a few times. The CDR3 DNA reads TGTGCCACCCAGCGGGGGAACACAGATACGCAGTATTTT. Translated: CATQRGNTDTQYF. J is TRBJ2-3 and V is TRBV28; 8 nucleotides line up with TRBD2. Germline values: CDR1 MDHEN, CDR2 SYDVKM. The junction had 5 bases not matched to a gene; V was cut back by 10 bases and J by 2 bases. The CDR3 consists of 13 residues.

V gene TRBV15 combines with J gene TRBJ2-1; 12 nucleotides agree with TRBD1. The ends lost 0 bases at V and 9 bases at J; junction bases unmatched: 12. The CDR3 consists of 18 residues. Germline CDR1 is LNHNV and CDR2 is YYDKDF (reference sequence). The CDR3 DNA sequence: TGTGCCACCAGCAGAGATGGGACAGGGGGCTTACGGTGGGGTGAGCAGTTCTTC. Encoded protein: CATSRDGTGGLRWGEQFF.

This clonotype was counted between two and nine times. A junction end diverges from the germline sequence, so it may reflect a read error. This chain connects TRBV11-2 to TRBJ2-7; TRBD2 might be the D (5 bases). The CDR3 totals 12 residues. CDR1 and CDR2 (germline): SGHAT, FQNNGV. The DNA of the CDR3 is TGTGCCAGCAGCTTAGGTGTGGGAGATTCCCCCTTC. The encoded protein is CASSLGVGDSPF.

This clonotype has a handful of counts. This chain links TRBV20-1 with TRBJ2-3, with D maybe TRBD2 (6 bases). This CDR3 is built from 15 residues. Trimming removed 5 bases at V and 2 bases at J, with 17 bases between. Germline CDR1 reads DFQATT; CDR2 reads SNEGSKA (reference sequence). This CDR3 reads CSAARSAGNTDTQYF. The CDR3, as DNA: TGCAGTGCTGCCCGATCGGCGGGGAACACAGATACGCAGTATTTT.

This clonotype was seen a few times. The chain has TRBV7-2 and TRBJ2-7; D perhaps matches TRBD1 (5 bases). This CDR3 has 13 residues. Germline-derived CDR1 and CDR2 are SGHTA and FQGNSA. Trimming stripped 3 bases from V and 1 base from J, with 7 bases between. DNA of the CDR3: TGTGCCAGCAGCTTCCGACAGTCCTACGAGCAGTACTTC. As protein: CASSFRQSYEQYF.